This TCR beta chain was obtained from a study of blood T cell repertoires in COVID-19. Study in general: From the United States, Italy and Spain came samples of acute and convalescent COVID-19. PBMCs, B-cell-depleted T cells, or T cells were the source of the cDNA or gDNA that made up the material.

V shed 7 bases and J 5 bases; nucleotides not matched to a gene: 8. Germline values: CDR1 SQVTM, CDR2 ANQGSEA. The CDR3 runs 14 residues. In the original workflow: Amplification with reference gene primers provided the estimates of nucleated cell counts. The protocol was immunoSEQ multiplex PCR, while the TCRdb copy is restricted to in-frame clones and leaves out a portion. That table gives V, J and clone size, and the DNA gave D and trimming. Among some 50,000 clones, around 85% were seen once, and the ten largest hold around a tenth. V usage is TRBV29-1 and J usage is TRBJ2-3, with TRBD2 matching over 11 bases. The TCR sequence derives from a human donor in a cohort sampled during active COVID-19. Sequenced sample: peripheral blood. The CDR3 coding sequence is TGCAGCGATCGGACTAGCGGGCCCGGAGATACGCAGTATTTT. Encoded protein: CSDRTSGPGDTQYF.